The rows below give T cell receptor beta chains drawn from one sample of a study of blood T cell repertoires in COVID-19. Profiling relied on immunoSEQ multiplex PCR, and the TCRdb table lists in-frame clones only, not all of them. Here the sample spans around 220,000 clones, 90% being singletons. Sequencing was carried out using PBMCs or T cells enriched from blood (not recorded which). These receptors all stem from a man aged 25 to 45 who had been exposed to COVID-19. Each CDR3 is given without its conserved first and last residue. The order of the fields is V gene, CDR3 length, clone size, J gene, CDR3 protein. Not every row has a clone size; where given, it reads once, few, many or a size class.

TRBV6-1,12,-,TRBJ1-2,ASSDRSRVGGYT
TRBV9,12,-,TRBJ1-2,ASSVGGVNYGYT
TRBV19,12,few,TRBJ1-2,ASSTGQGALGYT
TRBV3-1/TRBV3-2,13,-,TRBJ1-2,ASSLLLQGARGYT
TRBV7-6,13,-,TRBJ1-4,ASSLGSGTNEKLF
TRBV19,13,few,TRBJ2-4,ASSTRDSTKNIQY
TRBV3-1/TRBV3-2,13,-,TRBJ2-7,ASSQDWAQSYEQY
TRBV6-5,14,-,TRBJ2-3,ASSYSAGEFTDTQY
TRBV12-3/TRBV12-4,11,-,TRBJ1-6,ASTRDRGSPLH
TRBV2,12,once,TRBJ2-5,ASIPGTSGETQY
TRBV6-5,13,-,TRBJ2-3,ASGSRTGSTDTQY
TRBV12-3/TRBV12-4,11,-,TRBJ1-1,ASQRQGDTEAF
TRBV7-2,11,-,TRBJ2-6,ASSETGANVLT
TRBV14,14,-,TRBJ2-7,ASSPTGRGGLYEQY
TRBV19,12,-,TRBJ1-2,ASSIGTGPYGYT